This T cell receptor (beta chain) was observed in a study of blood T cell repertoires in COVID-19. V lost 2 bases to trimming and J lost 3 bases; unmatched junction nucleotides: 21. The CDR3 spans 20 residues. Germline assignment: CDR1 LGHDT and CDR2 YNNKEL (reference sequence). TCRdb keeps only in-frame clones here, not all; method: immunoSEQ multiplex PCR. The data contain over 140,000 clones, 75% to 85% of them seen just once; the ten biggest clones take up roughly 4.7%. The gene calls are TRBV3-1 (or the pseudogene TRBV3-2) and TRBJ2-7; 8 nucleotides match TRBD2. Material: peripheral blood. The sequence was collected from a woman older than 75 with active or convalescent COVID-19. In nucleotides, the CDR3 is TGTGCCAGCAGCCAATGGGGCAAAGCCCCCCCAAGCGGGGGTGTCTACGAGCAGTACTTC. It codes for CASSQWGKAPPSGGVYEQYF.